This T cell receptor beta chain was sequenced for a study of T cell responses to AZD1222 COVID-19 vaccine (dated by TCRdb to the early 2020s). Regarding the complete study: Because spike-specific TCR depth and breadth did not differ between the two schedules, AZD1222 recipients who got a second dose at roughly 4 weeks were pooled with those who got a second dose at roughly 12 weeks. TCR sequencing covered some 250 trial participants: about 210 given two doses of AZD1222 and some 25 given two doses of MenACWY control vaccine. Enrollment into the trials was organized by age into subgroups of 18-55, 56-69 and 70-plus years, and those subgroups contained roughly 160, 29 and 62 TCR-sequenced participants, respectively. The full study reports these points: The 56-69-year group was small, and its depth increase did not reach significance, likely because of low power. Epitopes outside the regions mutated in the B.1.351 and B.1.1.7 variants were reportedly recognized by nearly half of the unique spike-specific TCRs. Because no day 14 peak-response samples were available, the repertoires could be characterized only after the peak T cell response. Conclusions about previously exposed vaccinees were limited because only a handful of AZD1222 recipients were SARS-CoV-2 seropositive at baseline. CD4 TCRs associated with the vaccine covered the entire spike protein, and the dominant responses were in regions 160-218 and 743-854. Participants were mostly white British and included more females than males, and it was suggested by the authors that clonal diversity may have been underestimated. After two AZD1222 doses, both the breadth and the depth of spike-specific TCRs were significantly higher than at day 0 and than in MenACWY recipients.

For this chain, trimming is 4 bases at the V end and 0 bases at the J end, and the number of junction bases without a gene match is 6. From the cysteine up to the phenylalanine, the CDR3 has a length of 16 residues. Only CDR3 DNA remains: 48 bases, in frame from the first base. CDR1 and CDR2, per the germline V gene, are SGHDT and YYEEEE. The sample's time point label is to be understood as: baseline before first vaccination. Vaccinee samples came from UK trials COV001 and COV002, including a single-blind randomized controlled phase 2/3 trial of AZD1222 (ChAdOx1 nCoV-19) in healthy adults. Trial participant PBMC samples were collected at day 0 and day 28 after the second dose for TCRbeta chain sequencing. This clone was picked up a small number of times. Its antigen is not yet known. Per-base qualities were not stored, and no clone one base away is much larger. The CDR3 regions of human TCRbeta chains were subjected to immunosequencing. Processing in the source paper ran as follows. Repertoire TCRs were matched against a reference library of SARS-CoV-2-specific TCRs generated with the MIRA antigen-specificity platform. Breadth meant the fraction of unique TCRs that were SARS-CoV-2-associated, whereas depth meant the fraction of total T cells that were SARS-CoV-2-associated. Each spike-specific TCR was assigned to its reactive spike region and to a CD4 or CD8 class using the MIRA data. Log10-transformed breadth and depth values were compared by one-way ANOVA with Sidak's multiple comparisons tests. Sourced from immuneACCESS, this table was stored by TCRdb with only in-frame sequences that have V and J called. A share of the clones is absent; for the studies checked, an unresolved V gene accounts for under half, and the remainder has no known explanation. D and trimming come from the DNA, and the V and J calls and clone size come from that table. The sample table lists about 99,000 clones, 90% of them with a count of one. The ten largest make up about 5% of the sample.

The TCR was taken from an adult in good health. The source material was peripheral blood, sampled on day 0 of AZD1222 vaccination. In this chain, TRBV5-6 is recombined with TRBJ2-1; 8 of the junction bases match TRBD1. The DNA sequence reads TGTGCCAGCAGCCCCGGACAGGGCCTCTCCTACAATGAGCAGTTCTTC. It translates to CASSPGQGLSYNEQFF.